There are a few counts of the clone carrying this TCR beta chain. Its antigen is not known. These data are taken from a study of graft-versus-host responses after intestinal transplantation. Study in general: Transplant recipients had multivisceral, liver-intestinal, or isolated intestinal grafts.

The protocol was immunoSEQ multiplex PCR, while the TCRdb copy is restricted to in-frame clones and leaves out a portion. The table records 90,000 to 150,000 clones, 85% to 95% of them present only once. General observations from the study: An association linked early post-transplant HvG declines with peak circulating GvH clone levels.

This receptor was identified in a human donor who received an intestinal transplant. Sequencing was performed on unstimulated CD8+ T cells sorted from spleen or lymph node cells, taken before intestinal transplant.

CDR3 amino acids: CASSFTGVPSNQPQHF. As DNA, the CDR3 is TGTGCCAGCAGTTTCACAGGGGTTCCTAGCAATCAGCCCCAGCATTTT. The V call is TRBV28, the J call TRBJ1-5; 7 bases match TRBD1. Germline CDR1 and CDR2: MDHEN and SYDVKM. Trimming cost V 3 bases and J 0 bases; bases outside gene matches: 5. The length of the CDR3 is 16 residues.